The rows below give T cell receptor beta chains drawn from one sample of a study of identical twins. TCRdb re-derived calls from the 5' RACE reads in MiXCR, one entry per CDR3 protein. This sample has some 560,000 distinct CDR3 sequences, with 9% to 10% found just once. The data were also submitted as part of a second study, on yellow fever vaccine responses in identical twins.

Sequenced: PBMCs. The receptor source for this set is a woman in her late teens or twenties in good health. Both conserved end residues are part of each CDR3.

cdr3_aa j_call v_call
CSVSGGLSGANVLTF TRBJ2-6 TRBV20-1
CASSADRDTEAFF TRBJ1-1 TRBV5-6
CASSRDVNNQPQHF TRBJ1-5 TRBV12-3/TRBV12-4
CSVEELSSGNTIYF TRBJ1-3 TRBV29-1
CASSLGPKTMTSETQYF TRBJ2-5 TRBV7-6
CASRGIMVGYYEQYF TRBJ2-7 TRBV12-3/TRBV12-4
CATAGDRFNEQFF TRBJ2-1 TRBV6-2/TRBV6-3
CASSAFRGGQSYEQYF TRBJ2-7 TRBV5-1
CASSQRDRVEQYF TRBJ2-7 TRBV27
CASSLGGQGAEQYF TRBJ2-7 TRBV5-1
CASSEAGSDTQYF TRBJ2-3 TRBV5-1
CSARGRQGEAFF TRBJ1-1 TRBV20-1
CASSFRPGQGGEQYF TRBJ2-7 TRBV7-2
CASSIRRTSGYNEQFF TRBJ2-1 TRBV19
CASSLDSGAGELFF TRBJ2-2 TRBV7-3
CASSESRGHEQYF TRBJ2-7 TRBV11-2
CASSSLAEAQETQYF TRBJ2-5 TRBV7-7
CAISEPSRANTEAFF TRBJ1-1 TRBV10-3
CASSFTDGSVLTF TRBJ2-6 TRBV7-9
CASSATLYEQYF TRBJ2-7 TRBV2
CASSRSPYNEQFF TRBJ2-1 TRBV28
CASSQDATVSYNEQFF TRBJ2-1 TRBV4-1
CASSLGQGFYNEQFF TRBJ2-1 TRBV27
CASSLIFEGLAGLSYNEQFF TRBJ2-1 TRBV5-1
CASSLSLAGFTDTQYF TRBJ2-3 TRBV27
CASSLLGGGVGFSPLHF TRBJ1-6 TRBV7-2
CASSLGGDHLNQPQHF TRBJ1-5 TRBV5-1
CASSQRGSSYEPYF TRBJ2-7 TRBV3-1
CASSSRLANSYEQYF TRBJ2-7 TRBV27
CASHGFRAGANYGYTF TRBJ1-2 TRBV6-1
CSARDLKQYNEQFF TRBJ2-1 TRBV20-1
CASAPFSYNEQFF TRBJ2-1 TRBV6-1
CASSLGGSGGLSDTQYF TRBJ2-3 TRBV7-2
CASRPAGSNTGELFF TRBJ2-2 TRBV3-1
CASSPLQGSEGDTQYF TRBJ2-3 TRBV5-1
CSAGQGAHEQYF TRBJ2-7 TRBV29-1
CASSGFGRGSYNEQFF TRBJ2-1 TRBV6-1
CASSSRGTTTDTQYF TRBJ2-3 TRBV3-1
CASSRRSTGGRETGELFF TRBJ2-2 TRBV6-1
CSARGILAGGQETQYF TRBJ2-5 TRBV20-1
CASSGNTGSAHEQYF TRBJ2-7 TRBV5-6
CASSSRQGASEQYF TRBJ2-7 TRBV5-1
CASSDMGAVGEKLFF TRBJ1-4 TRBV2
CASSLADRTYEQYF TRBJ2-7 TRBV27
CASSLGRDAFSTDTQYF TRBJ2-3 TRBV5-1
CSVLSSLGDGPDTQYF TRBJ2-3 TRBV29-1